The 14 T cell receptor beta chains presented below share a single source sample, sequenced in a study of blood T cell repertoires in COVID-19. Generated by immunoSEQ multiplex PCR, the TCRdb table keeps only in-frame clones and is missing some. The sample carries about 180,000 clones, 75% to 90% recorded once. The sample consisted of peripheral blood. These TCRs come from a woman in her fifties or sixties with acute or convalescent COVID-19.

For the CDR3, the DNA is TGTGCCAGCAGCGTCCTTCCGGACAGTGGAGAGCCCCAGCATTTT. Protein: CASSVLPDSGEPQHF. This chain joins TRBV9 and TRBJ1-5; D may be TRBD1 (6 bases). This CDR3 has 15 amino acids. Trimming left V 2 bases short and J 8 bases short, with 17 bases between. Germline V gives CDR1 SGDLS, CDR2 YYNGEE.

V and J are TRBV5-1 and TRBJ1-1; TRBD1 might be the D (5 bases). Germline CDR1 and CDR2: SGHRS and YFSETQ. This CDR3 contains 14 residues. Trimming took off 4 bases at V and 1 base at J, with 11 bases between the two ends. CDR3 region: CASSTQGPNTEAFF. The CDR3 coding sequence is TGCGCCAGCAGCACTCAGGGCCCGAACACTGAAGCTTTCTTT.

The J gene is TRBJ2-5, the V gene TRBV5-1, with TRBD2 identical over 7 bases. The length of the CDR3 is 13 residues. Germline CDR1 and CDR2: SGHRS and YFSETQ. With V trimmed by 2 bases and J by 4 bases, 2 bases remained unmatched. CDR3 in amino acids: CASSFGEGETQYF. The CDR3 DNA reads as TGCGCCAGCAGCTTCGGGGAGGGAGAGACCCAGTACTTC. The variable domain in full, with the rest retrieved from reference TRBV5-1 and TRBJ2-5, is KAGVTQTPRYLIKTRGQQVTLSCSPISGHRSVSWYQQTPGQGLQFLFEYFSETQRNKGNFPGRFSGRQFSNSRSEMNVSTLELGDSALYLCASSFGEGETQYFGPGTRLLVL.

The rearrangement uses TRBV7-2 and TRBJ2-2; TRBD1 is a possible D gene (6 bases). Trimming removed 8 bases from V and 6 bases from J, with 16 bases in between. The CDR3 is made up of 14 amino acids. The germline CDR1 and CDR2 sequences are SGHTA and FQGNSA. CDR3: CASGRQEGSGELFF. DNA for the CDR3: TGTGCCAGCGGGAGACAGGAAGGCTCCGGGGAGCTGTTTTTT.

The chain is built from TRBV10-1 and TRBJ1-1, with 8 positions matching TRBD1. V lost 6 bases, J lost 8 bases, and 8 bases stayed unmatched. The CDR3 has 13 residues. Germline V gene lookup returns CDR1 WNHNN and CDR2 SYGVQD (reference sequence). CDR3 DNA sequence: TGCGCCAGCAGACGAGATGGGACAGGCGAAGCTTTCTTT. The encoded protein is CASRRDGTGEAFF.

The genes are TRBV12-3 or TRBV12-4 and TRBJ2-5; 10 bases fit TRBD2. The CDR3 loop spans 13 amino acids. The trim removed 6 bases at V and 7 bases at J, leaving 5 bases unmatched. The CDR3 nucleotides are TGTGCCAGCAGAGTACTAGCGGGGACGACCCAGTACTTC. This sequence encodes CASRVLAGTTQYF.

The rearrangement joins TRBV9 to TRBJ2-5, with TRBD1 identical over 11 bases. Per germline, CDR1 SGDLS and CDR2 YYNGEE. The CDR3 sequence is 15 residues long. Germline trimming cut 4 bases from V and 4 bases from J; bases unmatched to any gene: 6. The CDR3 here is CASSSRTGGTETQYF. CDR3 nucleotide sequence: TGTGCCAGCAGCTCCCGGACAGGGGGCACAGAGACCCAGTACTTC.

This chain joins TRBV15 and TRBJ2-5, with TRBD2 as a possible D gene (5 bases). The CDR3 has 13 amino acids. CDR1 and CDR2 (germline): LNHNV, YYDKDF (reference sequence). The V gene lost 7 bases and the J gene lost 2 bases, with 11 bases spanning the gap. CDR3 region: CATTSGGQETQYF. In nucleotides, the CDR3 is TGTGCCACCACCTCGGGCGGGCAAGAGACCCAGTACTTC.

The V and J genes are TRBV19 and TRBJ2-5; D is unclear. The CDR3 is 15 residues long. V was trimmed by 2 bases and J by 2 bases, leaving 12 bases between them. Germline V gene lookup returns CDR1 LNHDA and CDR2 SQIVND (reference sequence). The CDR3 DNA reads as TGTGCCAGTAGTATACGTCCGCAGGATCAAGAGACCCAGTACTTC. This encodes CASSIRPQDQETQYF.

The chain carries TRBV6-5 and TRBJ2-3; D is perhaps TRBD2 (6 bases). V was clipped by 7 bases and J by 4 bases, with 18 bases between them. CDR1 and CDR2 from the germline V gene are MNHEY and SVGAGI. This CDR3 contains 15 residues. The CDR3 sequence is CASNAGRRVADTQYF. The CDR3 nucleotides are TGTGCCAGCAACGCGGGGCGGCGTGTCGCAGATACGCAGTATTTT.

This rearrangement joins TRBV19 to TRBJ1-1; D is possibly TRBD1 (5 bases). The length of the CDR3 is 15 residues. Between the trimmed V and J ends, which lost 2 bases and 4 bases, there was a span of 14 bases. The germline CDR1 and CDR2 sequences are LNHDA and SQIVND (reference sequence). CDR3 DNA: TGTGCCAGTAGTATACCCGCCGGGACTGGCACTGAAGCTTTCTTT. It specifies CASSIPAGTGTEAFF. The full variable domain, its missing parts supplied by reference TRBV19 and TRBJ1-1, is DGGITQSPKYLFRKEGQNVTLSCEQNLNHDAMYWYRQDPGQGLRLIYYSQIVNDFQKGDIAEGYSVSREKKESFPLTVTSAQKNPTAFYLCASSIPAGTGTEAFFGQGTRLTVV.

The gene calls are TRBV5-1 and TRBJ2-7; no clear D gene. V was shortened by 4 bases and J by 1 base, with 6 bases between the two germline ends. This CDR3 spans 12 amino acids. Germline CDR1 and CDR2: SGHRS and YFSETQ. The chain's CDR3 is CASSAESYEQYF. In DNA form, the CDR3 reads TGCGCCAGCAGCGCAGAATCCTACGAGCAGTACTTC.

The gene calls are TRBV21-1 and TRBJ1-6; TRBD1 was called by the table and not checked on the DNA. TRBV21-1 is a listed pseudogene. The CDR3 spans 14 residues. The CDR3 sequence is CASSKEQTDSPLHF. CDR3 nucleotide sequence: TGTGCCAGCAGCAAAGAACAGACGGATTCACCCCTCCACTTT.

This rearrangement joins TRBV4-2 to TRBJ1-1; D call uncertain. CDR1 and CDR2 (germline): LGHNA, YNFKEQ. The V gene lost 0 bases and the J gene lost 0 bases, with 5 bases spanning the gap. CDR3 size: 14 residues. CDR3 region: CASSQDPLNTEAFF. The CDR3 DNA reads TGTGCCAGCAGCCAAGATCCCTTGAACACTGAAGCTTTCTTT.